The 23 T cell receptor beta chains reported below all come from one sample, sequenced in a study of blood T cell repertoires in COVID-19 (dated by TCRdb to about 2020). The library was prepared using the immunoSEQ multiplex PCR assay. The table comes from immuneACCESS by way of TCRdb, which keeps in-frame sequences with V and J called. Part of the clones is missing from these tables; in studies checked, under half for an unresolved V gene and the rest for unknown reasons. Present in this sample are about 280,000 clones, roughly nine tenths of which were seen just once. 2% to 2.5% of the sample belongs to the ten largest clones. The material sequenced was peripheral blood. These receptors originate from a man aged 45-65 years with acute or convalescent COVID-19.

The J gene is TRBJ2-3, the V gene TRBV4-2, with 9 nucleotides matching TRBD2. The CDR3 extends over 16 amino acids. Looked up from germline, CDR1 is LGHNA and CDR2 is YNFKEQ. Germline trimming cut 5 bases from V and 2 bases from J; bases unmatched to any gene: 8. The CDR3 protein is CASSSRPSGDTDTQYF. The CDR3 nucleotides are TGTGCCAGCAGCTCCCGCCCTAGCGGGGACACAGATACGCAGTATTTT.

The chain joins TRBV5-1 to TRBJ2-1, with 11 bases lining up with TRBD2. V trimming: 0 bases; J trimming: 4 bases; junction bases outside the gene matches: 3. The CDR3 contains 16 residues. Germline lookup yields CDR1 SGHRS and CDR2 YFSETQ. This chain's CDR3 is CASSLDPSGGYNEQFF. The CDR3, as DNA: TGCGCCAGCAGCTTGGATCCTAGCGGGGGGTACAATGAGCAGTTCTTC.

The rearrangement uses TRBV30 and TRBJ2-7; the match to TRBD2 covers 7 bases. Germline V gene sequence: CDR1 GTSNPN, CDR2 SVGIG (reference sequence). CDR3 length: 16 residues. The V gene end was trimmed by 4 bases and the J gene end by 1 base; junction bases not matched to a gene: 13. CDR3 sequence (DNA): TGTGCCTGGACCCGGCAAAGGGCGGGGGAGTCCTACGAGCAGTACTTC. It codes for CAWTRQRAGESYEQYF.

The chain recombines TRBV5-4 with TRBJ2-6, with 8 bases fitting TRBD1. The J segment lost 1 base and the V segment lost 0 bases, leaving 3 bases of the junction unmatched. The CDR3 is made up of 17 amino acids. Germline values: CDR1 SGHNT, CDR2 YYREEE (reference sequence). CDR3 nucleotide sequence: TGTGCCAGCAGCTTGGCCCAGGGGGCTTCTGGGGCCAACGTCCTGACTTTC. Amino acids: CASSLAQGASGANVLTF.

This clone was seen just once. This sequence joins TRBV11-2 and TRBJ2-1; TRBD1 might be the D (5 bases). The CDR3 is made up of 15 amino acids. The ends were cut back, 1 base at V and 6 bases at J, with 13 bases in the middle. Germline V gives CDR1 SGHAT, CDR2 FQNNGV. The DNA of the CDR3 is TGTGCCAGCAGCTTAGGAACAGGCCACCTCAATGAGCAGTTCTTC. This gives the protein CASSLGTGHLNEQFF.

V and J are TRBV15 and TRBJ2-7, with D possibly being TRBD2 (5 bases). Deletions cut 3 bases from V and 5 bases from J, with 14 bases between. The length of the CDR3 is 14 residues. Germline V lookup: CDR1 LNHNV, CDR2 YYDKDF (reference sequence). The DNA for the CDR3 is TGTGCCACCAGCAGGGGGTCCACGGGGAACGAGCAGTACTTC. Translated: CATSRGSTGNEQYF. The full variable domain, rest sourced from reference TRBV15 and TRBJ2-7, is DAMVIQNPRYQVTQFGKPVTLSCSQTLNHNVMYWYQQKSSQAPKLLFHYYDKDFNNEADTPDNFQSRRPNTSFCFLDIRSPGLGDTAMYLCATSRGSTGNEQYFGPGTRLTVT.

The CDR3 loop reads CASSPLGQGGTNYGYTF. CDR3 sequence (DNA): TGTGCCAGCAGCCCCCTTGGACAGGGGGGAACTAACTATGGCTACACCTTC. This chain joins TRBV14 and TRBJ1-2, with 10 bases identical to TRBD1. The germline gives CDR1 SGHDN, CDR2 FVKESK. This CDR3 has 17 residues. V was clipped by 4 bases and J by 0 bases; unmatched bases: 8.

The rearrangement uses TRBV9 and TRBJ2-1; 10 bases map to TRBD2. The CDR3 is 16 amino acids. V lost 4 bases to trimming and J lost 2 bases; unmatched junction nucleotides: 6. Germline values: CDR1 SGDLS, CDR2 YYNGEE. The CDR3: CASSQRSGGAYNEQFF. In nucleotides, the CDR3 is TGTGCCAGCAGCCAACGGAGCGGGGGGGCCTACAATGAGCAGTTCTTC.

The V and J genes are TRBV18 and TRBJ2-7, with 7 positions matching TRBD2. V was pared by 3 bases and J by 3 bases, with 5 bases of the junction left unmatched. Per germline, CDR1 KGHSH and CDR2 LQKENI. CDR3 length equals 14 residues. The CDR3 region is CASSPGGGVYEQYF. For the CDR3, the DNA is TGTGCCAGCTCACCTGGTGGGGGGGTCTACGAGCAGTACTTC.

The chain links TRBV18 to TRBJ1-1; D possibly corresponds to TRBD1 (6 bases). This CDR3 spans 16 amino acids. Trimming left V 3 bases short and J 3 bases short, with 17 bases between. The germline gives CDR1 KGHSH, CDR2 LQKENI. CDR3 residues: CASSPNRQAAHTEAFF. CDR3 bases: TGTGCCAGCTCACCGAATCGACAGGCCGCTCACACTGAAGCTTTCTTT.

The chain carries TRBV12-3 or TRBV12-4 and TRBJ1-5; possibly TRBD1 for D (6 bases). This CDR3 region has 12 residues. V was trimmed by 5 bases and J by 5 bases, leaving 7 bases between them. CDR3 sequence reads: CASSDRYQPQHF. The CDR3 DNA sequence: TGTGCCAGCAGTGACAGGTATCAGCCCCAGCATTTT.

The rearrangement links TRBV18 to TRBJ1-5; possible D gene TRBD1, 5 bases. The CDR3 sequence is 16 residues long. CDR1 and CDR2 (germline): KGHSH, LQKENI. Trimming removed 3 bases at V and 6 bases at J, with 18 bases between. The CDR3 region has the DNA TGTGCCAGCTCACCGGGGGAGGGAGGGCAGAGTCAGCCCCAGCATTTT. Translation: CASSPGEGGQSQPQHF.

The rearrangement joins TRBV27 to TRBJ1-5, with D possibly being TRBD1 (5 bases). The ends were cut back, 4 bases at V and 4 bases at J, with 14 bases in the middle. Germline V gives CDR1 MNHEY, CDR2 SMNVEV (reference sequence). This CDR3 spans 15 amino acids. DNA for the CDR3: TGTGCCAGCAGTTCCGGGACTTTAAGAAATCAGCCCCAGCATTTT. Translation: CASSSGTLRNQPQHF.

The chain has TRBV27 and TRBJ1-4; 9 nucleotides agree with TRBD1. With 5 bases clipped from V and 5 bases from J, the junction kept 6 bases outside the gene matches. Germline V gene lookup returns CDR1 MNHEY and CDR2 SMNVEV (reference sequence). This CDR3 is built from 15 residues. Here the CDR3 reads CASSPPGQGNEKLFF. CDR3 nucleotide sequence: TGTGCCAGCAGTCCCCCGGGACAGGGCAATGAAAAACTGTTTTTT.

This chain connects TRBV27 to TRBJ2-7, with a weak D call TRBD1 (8 bases). This CDR3 has 15 amino acids. Germline CDR1 and CDR2: MNHEY and SMNVEV (reference sequence). Trimming took 8 bases from V and 0 from J, leaving 17 bases between them. The CDR3 nucleotides read TGTGCCAGCGGCAACAGGGGGGGAAGCTCCTACGAGCAGTACTTC. Protein product: CASGNRGGSSYEQYF.

The chain carries TRBV5-4 and TRBJ1-3; D may be TRBD1 (5 bases). Trimming pared 1 base from V and 0 bases from J, leaving 8 bases between. This CDR3 region has 15 residues. Germline lookup yields CDR1 SGHNT and CDR2 YYREEE (reference sequence). CDR3 sequence: CASSLQGYSGNTIYF. The CDR3 coding sequence is TGTGCCAGCAGCTTGCAGGGCTACTCTGGAAACACCATATATTTT.

The J gene is TRBJ1-1, the V gene TRBV2; tentatively, D is TRBD1 (5 bases). Germline V gene data show CDR1 as SNHLY and CDR2 as FYNNEI. V was cut by 4 bases and J by 5 bases, with 17 bases left in between. The CDR3 loop spans 15 amino acids. DNA of the CDR3: TGTGCCAGCAGTGCTTCTTCGGGGGTTGGGACTGAAGCTTTCTTT. Its translation is CASSASSGVGTEAFF.

The J gene is TRBJ2-2, the V gene TRBV27; 12 bases line up with TRBD2. CDR3 length: 18 residues. CDR1 is MNHEY, CDR2 SMNVEV, per germline (reference sequence). After removal of 5 bases from V and 5 bases from J, the junction contained 12 bases not matched to a gene. The CDR3, as DNA: TGTGCCAGCAGTCAAAGTGGGCTAGCGGGGGGGCAAACCGGGGAGCTGTTTTTT. Protein sequence: CASSQSGLAGGQTGELFF.

The rearrangement links TRBV27 to TRBJ2-7; tentative D call: TRBD1 (5 bases). There are 16 residues in the CDR3. Trimming left V 3 bases short and J 0 bases short, with 15 bases between. Per germline, CDR1 MNHEY and CDR2 SMNVEV (reference sequence). The CDR3 DNA reads TGTGCCAGCAGTTTTCCGACGGACAAAGGCTCCTACGAGCAGTACTTC. Its translation is CASSFPTDKGSYEQYF.

This clone occurred once. The J gene is TRBJ1-4, the V gene TRBV30; no clear D. The V gene lost 4 bases and the J gene lost 0 bases, with 6 bases spanning the gap. The CDR3 is made up of 13 amino acids. Germline V gene lookup returns CDR1 GTSNPN and CDR2 SVGIG (reference sequence). In DNA form, the CDR3 reads TGTGCCTGGATGAGGGCAACTAATGAAAAACTGTTTTTT. Translating it yields CAWMRATNEKLFF.

The chain carries TRBV19 and TRBJ1-2; 10 bases map to TRBD1. This CDR3 spans 17 amino acids. Looked up from germline, CDR1 is LNHDA and CDR2 is SQIVND (reference sequence). Trimming removed 7 bases from V and 2 bases from J; junction bases left unmatched: 13. Here the CDR3 reads CASTPPRGQGWNYGYTF. CDR3 DNA sequence: TGTGCCAGTACCCCCCCACGGGGACAGGGGTGGAACTATGGCTACACCTTC.

The chain recombines TRBV10-2 with TRBJ1-1; perhaps TRBD1 as D (6 bases). From germline, CDR1 is WSHSY and CDR2 SAAADI. V dropped 2 bases and J dropped 10 bases, with 11 bases sitting between them. CDR3 size: 12 residues. In nucleotides, the CDR3 is TGCGCCAGCAGTGAGGCGGGGGCGAGAGCTTTCTTT. Translating gives CASSEAGARAFF.

The chain has TRBV15 and TRBJ1-1; D remains unclear. CDR3 length: 13 amino acids. V lost 9 bases and J lost 1, with 12 bases in between. Germline V gene sequence: CDR1 LNHNV, CDR2 YYDKDF (reference sequence). The CDR3 sequence is CATDNTANTEAFF. The DNA for the CDR3 is TGTGCCACAGACAACACAGCGAACACTGAAGCTTTCTTT.